A single sample gave rise to the 15 T cell receptor beta chains below, sequenced in a study of regulatory T cells in long-lasting Graves disease. Building the TCR beta libraries relied on iRepertoire HTBI primers, and CDR3 regions underwent Arm-PCR. A single record per CDR3 protein comes from TCRdb applying MiXCR to the multiplex PCR reads. The table includes 440,000 or so distinct CDR3 sequences, about a sixth detected once. The sample's time point: newly diagnosed GD, antithyroid drugs for less than 3 months. After RNA was extracted from PBMCs, the TCR library was made from it. This sample was also put to use in a study of T cells in Graves' hyperthyroidism and ophthalmopathy.

The starting material was peripheral blood mononuclear cells (PBMCs), obtained at new diagnosis, from a patient treated with antithyroid drugs. The origin of the receptors is a woman aged 25-40 years with Graves disease.

In this sample, this clonotype turned up a few times. V gene TRBV18 combines with J gene TRBJ1-2; the D gene is possibly TRBD1 (6 bases). The CDR3 spans 19 residues. Per germline, CDR1 KGHSH and CDR2 LQKENI. The ends were cut back, 6 bases at V and 4 bases at J, with 30 bases in the middle. CDR3 nucleotides: TGTGCCAGCTCTCCCTTCCCACCGGGGGGCTACGGCGAAGGCTATGGCTACACCTTC. It translates to CASSPFPPGGYGEGYGYTF.

This chain uses TRBV27 with TRBJ2-1; the match to TRBD1 covers 8 bases. After removal of 5 bases from V and 15 bases from J, the junction contained 6 bases not matched to a gene. CDR3 length equals 11 residues. Germline lookup yields CDR1 MNHEY and CDR2 SMNVEV (reference sequence). CDR3 protein: CASSGTGWWFF. The CDR3 coding sequence is TGTGCCAGCAGTGGGACAGGATGGTGGTTCTTC.

This chain joins TRBV4-3 and TRBJ1-4, with unresolved D. The V end lost 0 bases, the J end lost 3 bases, and 5 bases lay between the germline ends. The CDR3 is 14 residues long. Germline loops: CDR1 LGHNA, CDR2 YSLEER. The CDR3 bases are TGCGCCAGCAGCCAAGACAGATCTAATGAAAAACTGTTTTTT. Encoded protein: CASSQDRSNEKLFF.

This clonotype was found many times. The J gene is TRBJ2-7, the V gene TRBV12-3 or TRBV12-4, with D perhaps TRBD2 (6 bases). The CDR3 covers 13 residues. V lost 3 bases and J 6 bases, leaving 12 bases between the germline ends. The CDR3 coding sequence is TGTGCCAGCAGTTTTCGGGGGAACGGCGAGCAGTACTTC. Translation: CASSFRGNGEQYF.

At least ten counts were recorded for this clonotype. The chain combines TRBV27 with TRBJ1-5; tentatively, D is TRBD1 (6 bases). The CDR3 is 15 amino acids. Germline V CDR1 and CDR2: MNHEY, SMNVEV (reference sequence). Trimming removed 2 bases from V and 6 bases from J, with 14 bases in between. The CDR3 sequence is CASSLTGGGGQPQHF. The DNA for the CDR3 is TGTGCCAGCAGTTTAACCGGTGGGGGCGGTCAGCCCCAGCATTTT.

This clonotype appeared many times. CDR3 DNA sequence: TGCGCCAGCAGCGTTGGGACTAGCTGGAGCTCCTACGAGCAGTACTTC. Amino acids: CASSVGTSWSSYEQYF. The rearrangement uses TRBV5-1 and TRBJ2-7, with TRBD2 matching 9 bases. Germline V CDR1 and CDR2: SGHRS, YFSETQ. The CDR3 has 16 residues. The junction had 8 bases not matched to a gene; V was cut back by 4 bases and J by 0 bases.

In regard to this clonotype: Since a much larger clone is just one base distant, this may be a read error. V is TRBV6-2 or TRBV6-3 and J is TRBJ2-3; TRBD2 matches 9 bases. Germline V gives CDR1 MNHEY, CDR2 SVGEGT. The CDR3 loop spans 14 amino acids. DNA for the CDR3: TGTGCCAGCAGGACTAGCGGTAGCACAGGTACGCAGTATTTT. This codes for CASRTSGSTGTQYF.

This clonotype showed up just a few times. This chain links TRBV5-1 with TRBJ1-3; unclear D gene. Germline lookup yields CDR1 SGHRS and CDR2 YFSETQ. There are 13 residues in the CDR3. Trimming cost V 4 bases and J 5 bases, with 10 bases left between them. CDR3 amino acids: CASSPPLRNTIYF. DNA of the CDR3: TGCGCCAGCAGCCCCCCCTTAAGAAACACCATATATTTT.

Many counts were recorded for this clonotype. The V and J genes are TRBV28 and TRBJ1-2; D unresolved. CDR1 MDHEN and CDR2 SYDVKM come from the germline V gene. V gave up 6 bases and J gave up 6 bases, with 11 bases separating them. The CDR3 runs 12 residues. This chain's CDR3 is CASSLQRDGYTF. In DNA, the CDR3 is TGTGCCAGCAGCCTCCAAAGGGATGGCTACACCTTC.

The chain joins TRBV10-3 to TRBJ2-3; D possibly corresponds to TRBD1 (6 bases). Germline lookup yields CDR1 ENHRY and CDR2 SYGVKD. The V end lost 4 bases, the J end lost 5 bases, and 19 bases lay between the germline ends. The CDR3 sequence is 16 residues long. CDR3 protein: CAISARQDLRGDTQYF. In DNA form, the CDR3 reads TGTGCCATCAGTGCCCGACAGGACCTAAGGGGAGATACGCAGTATTTT.

The gene calls are TRBV27 and TRBJ1-3; D is unclear. Looked up from germline, CDR1 is MNHEY and CDR2 is SMNVEV (reference sequence). This CDR3 spans 15 amino acids. Between the trimmed V and J ends, which lost 3 bases and 4 bases, there was a span of 13 bases. The CDR3 DNA follows: TGTGCCAGCAGTTTGGGCGGGCGCTCGGGAAACACCATATATTTT. The encoded protein is CASSLGGRSGNTIYF.

This clonotype was seen ten or more times. This chain links TRBV27 with TRBJ1-5; D is unresolved. Germline CDR1 and CDR2: MNHEY and SMNVEV (reference sequence). This CDR3 has 16 residues. Trimming took 2 bases from V and 0 from J, leaving 11 bases between them. The CDR3 region has the DNA TGTGCCAGCAGTTTAAGACGGGGAGATAGCAATCAGCCCCAGCATTTT. This translates into CASSLRRGDSNQPQHF.

This clonotype was detected ten times or more. The chain combines TRBV29-1 with TRBJ2-1; TRBD2 matches at 13 bases. CDR3 length: 16 residues. V trimming: 6 bases; J trimming: 6 bases; junction bases outside the gene matches: 11. Germline lookup yields CDR1 SQVTM and CDR2 ANQGSEA. The CDR3 here is CSVDGLAGVQRNEQFF. The CDR3 nucleotides are TGCAGCGTGGATGGACTAGCGGGAGTCCAACGCAATGAGCAGTTCTTC.

This clonotype was recorded many times. The gene calls are TRBV28 and TRBJ2-1; D unresolved. V lost 8 bases to trimming and J lost 7 bases, with 12 bases between them. This CDR3 comprises 12 residues. Germline CDR1 and CDR2: MDHEN and SYDVKM. The CDR3 nucleotides read TGTGCCAGCCACAGTTGGGCTAATGAGCAGTTCTTC. Translating gives CASHSWANEQFF.

Only a few counts were recorded for this clonotype. The chain's CDR3 is CASSMFGRGSNEQFF. The CDR3 coding sequence is TGTGCCAGTAGTATGTTCGGCAGGGGTTCCAATGAGCAGTTCTTC. The gene calls are TRBV19 and TRBJ2-1; D perhaps matches TRBD1 (6 bases). Germline assignment: CDR1 LNHDA and CDR2 SQIVND (reference sequence). The V end was cut by 3 bases, the J end by 6 bases, with 15 bases between. The CDR3 consists of 15 residues.